This passage covers 20 T cell receptor beta chains from one sample sequenced in a study of CD8 T cells in Susac syndrome. An amount of RNA that ranged from roughly 0.5 to 1 ug was reverse transcribed with random hexamers. TCRdb independently ran MiXCR on the immunoSEQ multiplex PCR reads; one entry per CDR3 protein. The sample has around 190,000 distinct CDR3 sequences; 94% are singletons. The sample comprised CD4+ T cells from PBMCs. The receptors here all came from a human donor with Susac syndrome.

The chain links TRBV3-1 to TRBJ2-7; D is undetermined. Germline-derived CDR1 and CDR2 are LGHDT and YNNKEL (reference sequence). This CDR3 has 14 amino acids. Trimming cost V 2 bases and J 5 bases, with 13 bases left between them. The CDR3 DNA sequence: TGTGCCAGCAGCCAAAACGACAAGGTCCACGAGCAGTACTTC. It specifies CASSQNDKVHEQYF.

The chain employs TRBV4-3 and TRBJ2-2, with TRBD1 matching 10 bases. V lost 3 bases to trimming and J lost 6 bases; unmatched junction nucleotides: 4. This CDR3 comprises 15 residues. Germline-derived CDR1 and CDR2 are LGHNA and YSLEER. CDR3: CASSQGQGRAGELFF. CDR3 coding DNA: TGCGCCAGCAGCCAGGGACAGGGGCGGGCCGGGGAGCTGTTTTTT.

This clonotype came up a few times. V is TRBV20-1 and J is TRBJ2-5; D uncertain. The CDR3 has 10 amino acids. V lost 3 bases and J lost 3, with 2 bases in between. Germline loops: CDR1 DFQATT, CDR2 SNEGSKA (reference sequence). Written as DNA, the CDR3 is TGCAGTGCTAGGAAAGAGACCCAGTACTTC. This encodes CSARKETQYF.

The chain has TRBV3-1 and TRBJ2-1; TRBD1 agrees at 9 bases. V lost 4 bases, J lost 7 bases, and 8 bases stayed unmatched. Germline assignment: CDR1 LGHDT and CDR2 YNNKEL (reference sequence). The CDR3 has 15 residues. CDR3: CASSRQGVEMNEQFF. The CDR3 DNA reads as TGTGCCAGCAGCCGACAGGGGGTTGAAATGAATGAGCAGTTCTTC.

V and J are TRBV30 and TRBJ2-3, with a tentative D call TRBD2 (6 bases). The germline V gene encodes CDR1 GTSNPN and CDR2 SVGIG (reference sequence). The V gene lost 2 bases and the J gene lost 14 bases, with 20 bases spanning the gap. This CDR3 region has 13 residues. The CDR3 region has the DNA TGTGCCTGGAGTTTGACCCCGGGACTGCTGGCGTATTTT. Translating it yields CAWSLTPGLLAYF. Combining the CDR3 with reference TRBV30 and TRBJ2-3 gives the whole variable domain SQTIHQWPATLVQPVGSPLSLECTVEGTSNPNLYWYRQAAGRGLQLLFYSVGIGQISSEVPQNLSASRPQDRQFILSSKKLLLSDSGFYLCAWSLTPGLLAYFGPGTRLTVL.

J is TRBJ2-7 and V is TRBV11-2; D perhaps matches TRBD1 (7 bases). CDR3 length: 15 residues. V lost 2 bases and J 6 bases, leaving 17 bases between the germline ends. Germline-derived CDR1 and CDR2 are SGHAT and FQNNGV. Here the CDR3 reads CASSLRSQGGSEQYF. Here the CDR3 DNA reads TGTGCCAGCAGCTTACGATCGCAGGGGGGAAGCGAGCAGTACTTC.

This clonotype was seen a single time. The J gene is TRBJ2-5, the V gene TRBV9, with D perhaps given as TRBD1 or TRBD2 (5 bases each). The CDR3 covers 12 residues. The V gene's germline CDR1 is SGDLS and CDR2 YYNGEE. V dropped 4 bases and J dropped 7 bases, with 11 bases sitting between them. The CDR3 region has the DNA TGTGCCAGCAGCATCGGTGGGGGGACCCAGTACTTC. Its protein product is CASSIGGGTQYF.

The chain couples TRBV29-1 to TRBJ1-2; a possible D gene is TRBD1 (5 bases). CDR3 length: 13 amino acids. Germline-derived CDR1 and CDR2 are SQVTM and ANQGSEA. Trimming removed 5 bases at V and 4 bases at J, with 14 bases between. The CDR3 DNA follows: TGCAGCGTTCCCAGGGTGCTAGGCTATGGCTACACCTTC. Amino acids: CSVPRVLGYGYTF.

This chain links TRBV5-1 with TRBJ2-3; D is uncertain. CDR1 and CDR2 from the germline V gene are SGHRS and YFSETQ. Between the trimmed V and J ends, which lost 1 base and 5 bases, there was a span of 11 bases. The CDR3 is made up of 14 amino acids. The CDR3 loop reads CASSLQRLIDTQYF. Here the CDR3 DNA reads TGCGCCAGCAGCTTGCAGCGCCTCATAGATACGCAGTATTTT.

This clonotype came up once. The CDR3 bases are TGTGCCAGCAGTACGATCGATCAGCCCCAGCATTTT. Protein product: CASSTIDQPQHF. The chain links TRBV12-3 or TRBV12-4 to TRBJ1-5, with D uncertain. Trimming left V 5 bases short and J 5 bases short, with 7 bases between. There are 12 residues in the CDR3.

This clonotype was detected once. The genes are TRBV7-3 and TRBJ2-5, with D unresolved. From germline, CDR1 is SGHTA and CDR2 FQGTGA. V gave up 2 bases and J gave up 6 bases, with 10 bases separating them. The CDR3 contains 13 residues. The CDR3 is CASSLGAEKTQYF. The CDR3 DNA follows: TGTGCCAGCAGCTTAGGCGCTGAAAAGACCCAGTACTTC.

V is TRBV20-1 and J is TRBJ1-5, with 10 bases lining up with TRBD1. The CDR3 runs to 14 residues. After removal of 5 bases from V and 2 bases from J, the junction contained 3 bases not matched to a gene. Germline CDR1 and CDR2: DFQATT and SNEGSKA (reference sequence). The CDR3 loop reads CSAPGTGGNQPQHF. For the CDR3, the DNA is TGCAGTGCTCCCGGGACAGGGGGCAATCAGCCCCAGCATTTT.

The V call is TRBV14, the J call TRBJ2-3; TRBD2 might be the D (6 bases). Germline lookup yields CDR1 SGHDN and CDR2 FVKESK. Between the trimmed V and J ends, which lost 0 bases and 0 bases, there was a span of 13 bases. This CDR3 region has 17 residues. The CDR3 spells CASSQDRGSPSTDTQYF. DNA of the CDR3: TGTGCCAGCAGCCAAGATCGGGGGTCACCTAGCACAGATACGCAGTATTTT.

J is TRBJ1-4 and V is TRBV19, with D possibly matching TRBD1 (6 bases). The CDR3 has 14 residues. The ends were cut back, 4 bases at V and 8 bases at J, with 14 bases in the middle. Germline V gene sequence: CDR1 LNHDA, CDR2 SQIVND (reference sequence). The CDR3 DNA is TGTGCCAGTAGTACAGGACAGCTCGGAGAAAAACTGTTTTTT. It translates to CASSTGQLGEKLFF.

This clonotype has more than one count but fewer than ten. This chain joins TRBV11-2 and TRBJ2-7; either TRBD1 or TRBD2 may fit D (5 bases each). With 5 bases removed from V and 5 bases from J, the gap between germline ends came to 19 bases. Germline V lookup: CDR1 SGHAT, CDR2 FQNNGV. The CDR3 extends over 15 amino acids. The DNA for the CDR3 is TGTGCCAGCAGCCCCAGAACCGGGACGATCAACGAGCAGTACTTC. Translated, it gives CASSPRTGTINEQYF.

The chain is built from TRBV12-3 or TRBV12-4 and TRBJ1-4, with TRBD1 as a possible D gene (6 bases). This CDR3 is built from 14 residues. V was cut by 10 bases and J by 7 bases, with 19 bases left in between. The CDR3: CAINTGGPGEKLFF. The CDR3 nucleotides read TGTGCCATCAATACGGGGGGGCCGGGTGAAAAACTGTTTTTT.

The genes are TRBV4-3 and TRBJ1-5; no clear D. This CDR3 spans 15 amino acids. Trimming left V 0 bases short and J 9 bases short, with 15 bases between. Germline assignment: CDR1 LGHNA and CDR2 YSLEER. CDR3 in DNA: TGCGCCAGCAGCCAAGAAGATAACGGCGAGAGGCCCCAGCATTTT. Translated, it gives CASSQEDNGERPQHF.

The V and J genes are TRBV10-3 and TRBJ1-5, with D perhaps matching TRBD1 (5 bases). Germline CDR1 is ENHRY and CDR2 is SYGVKD. This CDR3 is built from 14 residues. V was trimmed by 8 bases and J by 0 bases, leaving 11 bases between them. The CDR3 bases are TGTGCCATCGGCGAAGGGGATAGCAATCAGCCCCAGCATTTT. Protein product: CAIGEGDSNQPQHF.

J is TRBJ2-1 and V is TRBV25-1; D unresolved. The germline CDR1 and CDR2 sequences are MGHDK and SYGVNS. Trimming pared 0 bases from V and 8 bases from J, leaving 11 bases between. The CDR3 runs to 14 residues. The CDR3 loop is CASSEYYTQDEQFF. The CDR3 nucleotides are TGTGCCAGCAGTGAATATTATACCCAAGATGAGCAGTTCTTC. The whole variable domain, remainder taken from reference TRBV25-1 and TRBJ2-1, is EADIYQTPRYLVIGTGKKITLECSQTMGHDKMYWYQQDPGMELHLIHYSYGVNSTEKGDLSSESTVSRIRTEHFPLTLESARPSHTSQYLCASSEYYTQDEQFFGPGTRLTVL.

V and J are TRBV6-2 or TRBV6-3 and TRBJ1-1; no firm D call. This CDR3 has 13 residues. Germline V gene data show CDR1 as MNHEY and CDR2 as SVGEGT. V was trimmed by 1 base and J by 5 bases, leaving 8 bases between them. CDR3: CASSYWVETEAFF. CDR3 DNA sequence: TGTGCCAGCAGTTACTGGGTCGAGACTGAAGCTTTCTTT.